What follows are 21 T cell receptor beta chains derived from one specimen sequenced in a study of T cells in Graves' hyperthyroidism and ophthalmopathy. Amplified TCR beta CDR3 regions came from RNA transcripts. During a first-round RT-PCR of the TCR CDR3, the HTBI primer set was used. MiXCR, applied by TCRdb to the multiplex PCR reads, yields one record per CDR3 protein. This sample has hundreds of thousands of distinct CDR3 sequences, with about a sixth found just once. What was sequenced was blood. The receptors here all came from a young woman with Graves' ophthalmopathy.

This clonotype was detected many times. The chain links TRBV11-2 to TRBJ1-4; no clear D. The CDR3 length is 15 residues. V was pared by 1 base and J by 5 bases, with 11 bases between. Germline assignment: CDR1 SGHAT and CDR2 FQNNGV. CDR3 sequence: CASSLVGQRNEKLFF. CDR3 sequence (DNA): TGTGCCAGCAGCTTAGTAGGGCAGAGAAATGAAAAACTGTTTTTT.

At least ten counts were recorded for this clonotype. This sequence joins TRBV4-1 and TRBJ2-5, with a tentative D call TRBD1 (6 bases). Trimming left V 2 bases short and J 5 bases short, with 12 bases between. Germline CDR1 and CDR2: MGHRA and YSYEKL. The CDR3 totals 14 residues. CDR3 sequence reads: CASSQQGRPETQYF. The CDR3 nucleotides read TGCGCCAGCAGCCAACAGGGGCGACCGGAGACCCAGTACTTC.

Many counts were recorded for this clonotype. The chain's CDR3 is CASSLNLGDTIYF. The DNA for the CDR3 is TGCGCCAGCAGCTTGAATTTGGGGGACACCATATATTTT. The rearrangement joins TRBV5-1 to TRBJ1-3; D perhaps matches TRBD1 (5 bases). This CDR3 is built from 13 residues. In germline, CDR1 is SGHRS, CDR2 YFSETQ. V was shortened by 1 base and J by 8 bases, with 10 bases between the two germline ends.

The rearrangement uses TRBV6-1 and TRBJ1-2; 9 bases line up with TRBD1. The CDR3 sequence is 15 residues long. CDR1 is MNHNS and CDR2 is SASEGT in the germline V gene. With V trimmed by 6 bases and J by 8 bases, 13 bases remained unmatched. CDR3 loop: CASRPQGARYGGYTF. DNA of the CDR3: TGTGCCAGCAGACCACAGGGGGCGAGGTACGGGGGCTACACCTTC.

The chain employs TRBV7-3 and TRBJ2-3, with 11 bases identical to TRBD2. This CDR3 region has 16 residues. The V gene's germline CDR1 is SGHTA and CDR2 FQGTGA. V dropped 4 bases and J dropped 2; count of bases not matched to a gene: 5. DNA of the CDR3: TGTGCCAGCAGCTGGACTAGCGGGTCCCTCACAGATACGCAGTATTTT. Encoded protein: CASSWTSGSLTDTQYF.

This clonotype was seen repeatedly, ten times or more. CDR3 coding DNA: TGTGCCAGCAGTGATAACGCGGGCTACACCTTC. Translation: CASSDNAGYTF. The V gene is TRBV6-1, the J gene TRBJ1-2; unclear D gene. V gave up 3 bases and J gave up 8 bases, with 7 bases separating them. The CDR3 has 11 residues. The germline V gene encodes CDR1 MNHNS and CDR2 SASEGT.

This clonotype was observed many times. The J gene is TRBJ1-1, the V gene TRBV27; D unclear. Trimming shortened V by 2 bases and J by 8 bases, and 15 bases separated the two germline ends. This CDR3 is built from 14 residues. Germline V gives CDR1 MNHEY, CDR2 SMNVEV (reference sequence). CDR3 nucleotide sequence: TGTGCCAGCAGTTTAATTTTTGGGAACGGCGAAGCTTTCTTT. Amino acid sequence: CASSLIFGNGEAFF.

The chain carries TRBV19 and TRBJ1-3; no reliable D call. The germline V and J ends were trimmed by 3 bases and 0 bases, with 3 bases remaining between them. The CDR3 runs 13 residues. CDR1 LNHDA and CDR2 SQIVND come from the germline V gene (reference sequence). Here the CDR3 reads CASSMLSGNTIYF. DNA for the CDR3: TGTGCCAGTAGTATGCTCTCTGGAAACACCATATATTTT. Full variable domain (remainder filled in from reference TRBV19 and TRBJ1-3): DGGITQSPKYLFRKEGQNVTLSCEQNLNHDAMYWYRQDPGQGLRLIYYSQIVNDFQKGDIAEGYSVSREKKESFPLTVTSAQKNPTAFYLCASSMLSGNTIYFGEGSWLTVV.

This chain links TRBV28 with TRBJ2-1, with TRBD2 matching 15 bases. Trimming cost V 6 bases and J 8 bases; bases outside gene matches: 11. The CDR3 runs to 17 residues. CDR1 and CDR2 from the germline V gene are MDHEN and SYDVKM. Here the CDR3 DNA reads TGTGCCAGCAGGCCGCCGGGTGGGACTAGCGGGAGGTATGAGCAGTTCTTC. As protein: CASRPPGGTSGRYEQFF.

The table lists this clonotype with many counts. The chain carries TRBV12-3 or TRBV12-4 and TRBJ1-5, with TRBD1 as a possible D gene (6 bases). This CDR3 region has 14 residues. V was clipped by 5 bases and J by 1 base, with 9 bases between them. The CDR3, as DNA: TGTGCCAGCAGTCCCACAGGGAGCAATCAGCCCCAGCATTTT. Amino acids: CASSPTGSNQPQHF.

This chain joins TRBV19 and TRBJ2-7, with D tentatively TRBD1 or TRBD2 (5 bases each). The CDR3 has 15 amino acids. CDR1 LNHDA and CDR2 SQIVND come from the germline V gene (reference sequence). Trimming took 5 bases from V and 7 from J, leaving 21 bases between them. The CDR3 spells CASSGVGTGFGEQYF. The CDR3 DNA sequence: TGTGCCAGTAGTGGTGTAGGGACCGGCTTTGGGGAGCAGTACTTC.

This clonotype was recorded many times. The J gene is TRBJ1-1, the V gene TRBV18, with a tentative D call TRBD1 (6 bases). V lost 3 bases to trimming and J lost 5 bases, with 10 bases between them. The CDR3 length is 13 residues. Germline V CDR1 and CDR2: KGHSH, LQKENI. CDR3 in amino acids: CASSPPGETEAFF. CDR3 DNA sequence: TGTGCCAGCTCACCTCCAGGGGAGACTGAAGCTTTCTTT.

This clonotype was counted many times. The chain has TRBV6-1 and TRBJ1-1, with D maybe TRBD1 (6 bases). V shed 5 bases and J shed 8 bases, with 21 bases lying between them. This CDR3 region has 15 residues. Germline V lookup: CDR1 MNHNS, CDR2 SASEGT. CDR3 DNA: TGTGCCAGCAGTTCTCTCAGGGGAGGATCGTCCGAAGCTTTCTTT. Translated, it gives CASSSLRGGSSEAFF.

This clonotype was counted many times. The CDR3 DNA follows: TGCAGTGCTAGAGATCCGGACAGGGGTTACGAGCAGTACTTC. This encodes CSARDPDRGYEQYF. The chain employs TRBV20-1 and TRBJ2-7, with 9 bases lining up with TRBD1. The CDR3 is 14 residues long. V lost 0 bases to trimming and J lost 4 bases; unmatched junction nucleotides: 4. Germline V gives CDR1 DFQATT, CDR2 SNEGSKA (reference sequence).

Concerning this clonotype: This clone may be a read error of a much larger clone one base away. This rearrangement joins TRBV20-1 to TRBJ2-7, with D unresolved. Between the trimmed V and J ends, which lost 3 bases and 0 bases, there was a span of 9 bases. The CDR3 runs 13 residues. Germline CDR1 DFQATT, CDR2 SNEGSKA (reference sequence). CDR3 region: CSARQALSYEQYF. The CDR3 bases are TGCAGTGCTAGGCAGGCTCTCTCCTACGAGCAGTACTTC.

Regarding this clonotype: One base away lies a much larger clone, so this may be a sequencing read error. The chain joins TRBV20-1 to TRBJ2-7; the match to TRBD1 covers 8 bases. The J call may be incorrect, as the DNA end agrees better with TRBJ2-1. The germline CDR1 and CDR2 sequences are DFQATT and SNEGSKA (reference sequence). CDR3 length equals 14 residues. The CDR3 DNA reads TGCAGTGCTAGCGGGACAGGACCCTCCTACGAGCAGTTCTTC. As protein: CSASGTGPSYEQFF.

This clonotype was observed many times. The chain uses TRBV19 and TRBJ2-1, with TRBD1 identical over 8 bases. This CDR3 is built from 16 residues. The trim removed 5 bases at V and 6 bases at J, leaving 12 bases unmatched. CDR1 is LNHDA, CDR2 SQIVND, per germline (reference sequence). Here the CDR3 DNA reads TGTGCCAGTAGTCCCCGAGACAGGGGCGGTGCCAATGAGCAGTTCTTC. This sequence encodes CASSPRDRGGANEQFF.

The CDR3 loop is CASSLGSGTVNQPQHF. CDR3 bases: TGTGCCAGCAGCTTAGGGTCGGGCACCGTCAATCAGCCCCAGCATTTT. The chain has TRBV7-2 and TRBJ1-5, with no clear D. Germline CDR1 and CDR2: SGHTA and FQGNSA. Trimming removed 1 base from V and 3 bases from J, with 13 bases in between. The CDR3 consists of 16 residues.

The V and J genes are TRBV3-1 and TRBJ1-1; the D is unclear. Trimming took 3 bases from V and 5 from J, leaving 16 bases between them. CDR1 LGHDT and CDR2 YNNKEL come from the germline V gene (reference sequence). The CDR3 is made up of 15 amino acids. CDR3 sequence (DNA): TGTGCCAGCAGCCACACCGGGGTAAGATGGACTGAAGCTTTCTTT. Its protein is CASSHTGVRWTEAFF.

This clonotype was detected ten times or more. The chain is built from TRBV5-1 and TRBJ2-5, with 7 bases identical to TRBD2. Trimming at V came to 1 base and at J to 2 bases, leaving 5 bases not matched to a gene. From germline, CDR1 is SGHRS and CDR2 YFSETQ. The CDR3 runs to 15 residues. CDR3 in DNA: TGCGCCAGCAGCTTGAGCCCGGGAGGTCAAGAGACCCAGTACTTC. This gives the protein CASSLSPGGQETQYF.

The table lists this clonotype with many counts. V gene TRBV12-5 combines with J gene TRBJ1-6; D is unclear. Trimming took off 4 bases at V and 7 bases at J, with 14 bases between the two ends. CDR1 is LGHNT, CDR2 FRNRAP, per germline. The length of the CDR3 is 15 residues. The CDR3 DNA follows: TGTGCTAGTGGTTCCTTCCCTCTTGTGAATTCACCCCTCCACTTT. Translation: CASGSFPLVNSPLHF.